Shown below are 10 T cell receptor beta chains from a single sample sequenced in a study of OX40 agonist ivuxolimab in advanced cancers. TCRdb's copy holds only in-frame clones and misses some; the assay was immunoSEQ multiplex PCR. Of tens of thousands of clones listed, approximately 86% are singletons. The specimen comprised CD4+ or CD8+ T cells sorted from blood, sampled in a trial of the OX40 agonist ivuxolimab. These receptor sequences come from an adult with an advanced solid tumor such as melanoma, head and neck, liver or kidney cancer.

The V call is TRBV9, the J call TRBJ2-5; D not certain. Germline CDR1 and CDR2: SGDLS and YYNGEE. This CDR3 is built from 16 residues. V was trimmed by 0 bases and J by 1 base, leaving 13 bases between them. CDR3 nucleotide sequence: TGTGCCAGCAGCGTAGGAAGGTCGTTCGCCCAAGAGACCCAGTACTTC. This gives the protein CASSVGRSFAQETQYF. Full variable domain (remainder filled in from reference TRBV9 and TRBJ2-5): DSGVTQTPKHLITATGQRVTLRCSPRSGDLSVYWYQQSLDQGLQFLIQYYNGEERAKGNILERFSAQQFPDLHSELNLSSLELGDSALYFCASSVGRSFAQETQYFGPGTRLLVL.

CDR3 nucleotide sequence: TGCGCCAGCAGCTTGCAAGGGTGGGGCTATGAGCAGTTCTTC. Translated: CASSLQGWGYEQFF. The chain carries TRBV5-1 and TRBJ2-1; a possible D gene is TRBD1 (5 bases). Per the germline V gene, CDR1 is SGHRS and CDR2 is YFSETQ. CDR3 length: 14 amino acids. The germline V and J ends were trimmed by 1 base and 8 bases, with 13 bases remaining between them.

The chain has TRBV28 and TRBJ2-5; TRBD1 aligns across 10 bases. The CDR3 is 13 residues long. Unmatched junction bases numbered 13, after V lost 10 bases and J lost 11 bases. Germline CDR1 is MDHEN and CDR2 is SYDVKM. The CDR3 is CATYTGGTGEQYF. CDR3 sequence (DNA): TGTGCCACCTACACAGGGGGGACAGGGGAGCAGTACTTC.

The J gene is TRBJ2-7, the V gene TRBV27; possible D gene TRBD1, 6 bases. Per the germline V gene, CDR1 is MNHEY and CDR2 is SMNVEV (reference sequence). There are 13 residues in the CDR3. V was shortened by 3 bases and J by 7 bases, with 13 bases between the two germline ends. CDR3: CASSFTFQGEQYF. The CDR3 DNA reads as TGTGCCAGCAGTTTTACCTTCCAGGGGGAGCAGTACTTC.

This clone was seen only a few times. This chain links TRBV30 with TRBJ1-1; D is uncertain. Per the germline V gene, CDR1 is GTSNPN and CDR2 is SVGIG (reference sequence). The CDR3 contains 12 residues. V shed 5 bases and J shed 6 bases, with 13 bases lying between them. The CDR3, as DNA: TGTGCCTGGGCTGTAGGGCAGGCTGAAGCTTTCTTT. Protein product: CAWAVGQAEAFF.

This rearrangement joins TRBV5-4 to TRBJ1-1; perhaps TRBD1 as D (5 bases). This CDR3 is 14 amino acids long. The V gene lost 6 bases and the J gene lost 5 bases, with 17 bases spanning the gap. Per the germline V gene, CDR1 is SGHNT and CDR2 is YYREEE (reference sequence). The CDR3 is CASTLRGVRTEAFF. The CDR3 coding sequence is TGTGCCAGCACCCTGCGGGGCGTACGAACTGAAGCTTTCTTT.

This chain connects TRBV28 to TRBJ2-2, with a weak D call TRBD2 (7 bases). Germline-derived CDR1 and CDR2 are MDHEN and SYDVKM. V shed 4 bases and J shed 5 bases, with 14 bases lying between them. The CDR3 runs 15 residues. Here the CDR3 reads CASSSGGNPTGELFF. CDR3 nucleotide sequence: TGTGCCAGCAGTTCGGGGGGCAATCCGACCGGGGAGCTGTTTTTT.

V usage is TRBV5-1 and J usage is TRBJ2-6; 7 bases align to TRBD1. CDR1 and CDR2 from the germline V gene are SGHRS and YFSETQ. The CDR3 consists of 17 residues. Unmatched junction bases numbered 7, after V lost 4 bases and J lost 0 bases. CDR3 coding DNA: TGCGCCAGCAGCATCACTACAGGGGACTCTGGGGCCAACGTCCTGACTTTC. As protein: CASSITTGDSGANVLTF.

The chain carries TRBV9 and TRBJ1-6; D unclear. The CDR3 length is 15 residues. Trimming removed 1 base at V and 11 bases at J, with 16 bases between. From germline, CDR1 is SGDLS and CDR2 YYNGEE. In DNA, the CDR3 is TGTGCCAGCAGCGTAATGCCGTCAGCGGGTGCACCCCTCCACTTT. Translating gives CASSVMPSAGAPLHF.

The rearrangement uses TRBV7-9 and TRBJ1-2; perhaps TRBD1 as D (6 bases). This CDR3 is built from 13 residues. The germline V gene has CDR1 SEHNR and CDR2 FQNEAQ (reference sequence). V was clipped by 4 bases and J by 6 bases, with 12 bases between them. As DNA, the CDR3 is TGTGCCAGCAGCTCCTCAGGGGTGGATGGCTACACCTTC. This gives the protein CASSSSGVDGYTF.